This T cell receptor beta chain was identified in a study of T cells in Graves' hyperthyroidism and ophthalmopathy. This CDR3 has 18 residues. The V end was cut by 1 base, the J end by 2 bases, with 20 bases between. Germline loops: CDR1 LNHDA, CDR2 SQIVND (reference sequence). PBMCs were sourced from less than 13 ml fresh peripheral blood. Using RNA transcripts as the source, TCR beta CDR3 regions were amplified. HTBI primers drove first-round RT-PCR of the TCR CDR3. TCRdb reprocessed the multiplex PCR reads via MiXCR and lists one record per CDR3 protein. The table lists more than 250,000 distinct CDR3 sequences, roughly 15% of them singletons. This clonotype was seen a few times.

The clonotype originates from a woman in her fifties or sixties with Graves' hyperthyroidism that later progressed to Graves' ophthalmopathy. Material: blood. The chain recombines TRBV19 with TRBJ1-1; tentative D call: TRBD1 (6 bases). The CDR3 sequence is CASSIVGTGSRRNTEAFF. The CDR3 DNA sequence: TGTGCCAGTAGTATAGTCGGAACAGGGTCCCGTCGTAACACTGAAGCTTTCTTT.